Listed below are T cell receptor beta chains from one sample, sequenced in a study of cytomegalovirus exposure and HLA in healthy donors. TCRdb's table, derived via immunoSEQ multiplex PCR, lists solely in-frame clones and lacks some. The sample consists of 95,000 or so clones, about four fifths of them appearing once. The sequenced sample was PBMCs. The receptors were gathered from a woman aged 65 to 85 in good health and CMV-seropositive. Each CDR3 is given with its conserved first and last residue. Fields, in order: D gene, clone size, V gene, J gene, CDR3 DNA, CDR3 protein. The D gene is left open where the match is weak. Size is omitted from some rows. Given values are once, few, many or a class for expanded clones.

D: TRBD1; size: NA; V: TRBV23-1; J: TRBJ2-5; DNA: TGCGCCAGCAGTCAATCAATCGTCTCCTACAGGGGTAGGACCCAGTACTTC; CDR3: CASSQSIVSYRGRTQYF
D: TRBD2; size: NA; V: TRBV7-2; J: TRBJ2-1; DNA: TGTGCCACTCAGGACGGGAGGACCGGAGGTGAGCAGTTCTTC; CDR3: CATQDGRTGGEQFF
D: NA; size: NA; V: TRBV29-1; J: TRBJ1-3; DNA: TGCAGCGTGGCCACAGGCCCTGGAAACACCATATATTTT; CDR3: CSVATGPGNTIYF
D: NA; size: once; V: TRBV2; J: TRBJ1-5; DNA: TGTGCCAGCAGTGTAGCAGGGAGTCAGCCCCAGCATTTT; CDR3: CASSVAGSQPQHF
D: NA; size: NA; V: TRBV6-6; J: TRBJ1-2; DNA: TGTGCCAGCAGTGCGGGGCCGTTCATTGGCTACACCTTC; CDR3: CASSAGPFIGYTF
D: TRBD2; size: NA; V: TRBV5-1; J: TRBJ2-1; DNA: TGCGCCAGCAGCTTGATAGCGGGCTCCTACAATGAGCAGTTCTTC; CDR3: CASSLIAGSYNEQFF
D: NA; size: once; V: TRBV27; J: TRBJ2-1; DNA: TGTGCCAGCAGTCCGACGGGGAGTAGAGACTATGAGCAGTTCTTC; CDR3: CASSPTGSRDYEQFF
D: NA; size: NA; V: TRBV19; J: TRBJ1-5; DNA: TGTGCCAGTAGTATTTACCGATTAGTCAATCAGCCCCAGCATTTT; CDR3: CASSIYRLVNQPQHF
D: NA; size: once; V: TRBV7-2; J: TRBJ2-2; DNA: TGTGCCAGCAGCTTACAGGGTACCGGGGAGCTGTTTTTT; CDR3: CASSLQGTGELFF
D: NA; size: NA; V: TRBV25-1; J: TRBJ2-7; DNA: TGTGCCAGCAGCCCTATTTCGACCTACGAGCAGTACTTC; CDR3: CASSPISTYEQYF
D: TRBD1; size: NA; V: TRBV28; J: TRBJ1-1; DNA: TGTGCCAGCAGGGGACAGGGGGCGGTGAACACTGAAGCCTTCTTT; CDR3: CASRGQGAVNTEAFF
D: NA; size: NA; V: TRBV2; J: TRBJ1-2; DNA: TGTGCCAGCAGTGACACTTACTATGGCTACACCTTC; CDR3: CASSDTYYGYTF
D: NA; size: NA; V: TRBV30; J: TRBJ2-7; DNA: TGTGCCTGGAGTAGCCGATACGAGCAGTACTTC; CDR3: CAWSSRYEQYF
D: NA; size: NA; V: TRBV4-2; J: TRBJ2-5; DNA: TGTGCCAGCAGCCAAGCGCCAGGCCACCAAGAGACCCAGTACTTC; CDR3: CASSQAPGHQETQYF
D: NA; size: NA; V: TRBV7-2; J: TRBJ2-3; DNA: TGTGCCAGCAGCTTATATAAGGTCGGGGCAGATACGCAGTATTTT; CDR3: CASSLYKVGADTQYF
D: NA; size: NA; V: TRBV11-2; J: TRBJ1-4; DNA: TGTGCCAGCAGCTTAGGGCGGGTTGCGGCTAATGAAAAACTGTTTTTT; CDR3: CASSLGRVAANEKLFF
D: TRBD2; size: NA; V: TRBV29-1; J: TRBJ2-3; DNA: TGCAGCGTTGAAGAGAGCGGGAGTAGTACAGATACGCAGTATTTT; CDR3: CSVEESGSSTDTQYF
D: TRBD1; size: once; V: TRBV19; J: TRBJ1-1; DNA: TGTGCCAGTAGTGACAGGGGTACAAGGACTGAAGCTTTCTTT; CDR3: CASSDRGTRTEAFF
D: NA; size: few; V: TRBV11-1; J: TRBJ2-1; DNA: TGTGCCAGCAGTCAGGGGACGGAAAGCTCCTACAATGAGCAGTTCTTC; CDR3: CASSQGTESSYNEQFF
D: NA; size: once; V: TRBV10-1; J: TRBJ2-7; DNA: TGCGCCAGCAGTGGGTCAGGGAGGAACGAGCAGTACTTC; CDR3: CASSGSGRNEQYF
D: NA; size: once; V: TRBV14; J: TRBJ1-3; DNA: TGTGCCAGCAGCCGCCCAGGAACCTCTGGAAACACCATATATTTT; CDR3: CASSRPGTSGNTIYF
D: TRBD1; size: once; V: TRBV2; J: TRBJ1-1; DNA: TGTGCCAGCAGTCCGGGACAGGGGGCTGGCGGCACTGAAGCTTTCTTT; CDR3: CASSPGQGAGGTEAFF
D: NA; size: NA; V: TRBV7-2; J: TRBJ2-2; DNA: TGTGCCAGCAGCCTAAATCCAGGGGAAACCGGGGAGCTGTTTTTT; CDR3: CASSLNPGETGELFF
D: TRBD1; size: NA; V: TRBV11-2; J: TRBJ2-6; DNA: TGTGCCAGCAGCTTAGGTGGCAGGGGGCGTGGGGCCAACGTCCTGACTTTC; CDR3: CASSLGGRGRGANVLTF
D: TRBD2; size: NA; V: TRBV5-1; J: TRBJ2-1; DNA: TGCGCCAGCAGCACTAGCGGGAGGCCCTACAATGAGCAGTTCTTC; CDR3: CASSTSGRPYNEQFF
D: NA; size: NA; V: TRBV13; J: TRBJ1-3; DNA: TGTGCCAGCAGCTCAGTCGGAAACACCATATATTTT; CDR3: CASSSVGNTIYF
D: NA; size: few; V: TRBV5-8; J: TRBJ1-1; DNA: TGTGCCAGCAGCTTGGATGAGCGGAACACTGAAGCTTTCTTT; CDR3: CASSLDERNTEAFF
D: NA; size: once; V: TRBV30; J: TRBJ2-7; DNA: TGTGCCTGGAACGCAGGGAACTACGAGCAGTACTTC; CDR3: CAWNAGNYEQYF
D: NA; size: NA; V: TRBV4-1; J: TRBJ2-7; DNA: TGCGCCAGCAGCCAACCGGCAGGGGCCTACGAGCAGTACTTC; CDR3: CASSQPAGAYEQYF
D: NA; size: NA; V: TRBV6-5; J: TRBJ1-2; DNA: TGTGCCAGCAGTTACTCGAGTCTACAGGGCGACTATGGCTACACCTTC; CDR3: CASSYSSLQGDYGYTF
D: NA; size: NA; V: TRBV21-1; J: TRBJ2-3; DNA: TGTGCCAGCAGAGGCCAGGCCCTCACAGATACGCAGTATTTT; CDR3: CASRGQALTDTQYF
D: TRBD2; size: NA; V: TRBV11-2; J: TRBJ2-7; DNA: TGTGCCAGCAGCTTAGGGACTAGCGGGTTCAGCTCCTACGAGCAGTACTTC; CDR3: CASSLGTSGFSSYEQYF
D: NA; size: once; V: TRBV14; J: TRBJ2-7; DNA: TGTGCCAGCAGCCAAGATCCAGGACTATACAGTCACGAGCAGTACTTC; CDR3: CASSQDPGLYSHEQYF
D: NA; size: NA; V: TRBV19; J: TRBJ2-1; DNA: TGTGCCAGTAGTATTGACCAGAGGGGGGGCAATGAGCAGTTCTTC; CDR3: CASSIDQRGGNEQFF
D: NA; size: NA; V: TRBV30; J: TRBJ1-1; DNA: TGTGCCTGGAGTGTAACCAGCTCGGGCACTGAAGCTTTCTTT; CDR3: CAWSVTSSGTEAFF
D: NA; size: once; V: TRBV11-3; J: TRBJ1-1; DNA: TGTGCCAGCAGCTTAGACGGGACAAGGAACACTGAAGCTTTCTTT; CDR3: CASSLDGTRNTEAFF
D: TRBD1; size: NA; V: TRBV23-1; J: TRBJ1-2; DNA: TGCGCCAGCAGTCAATCGAATCAACAGGGGGGCTACACCTTC; CDR3: CASSQSNQQGGYTF
D: TRBD1; size: NA; V: TRBV6-5; J: TRBJ2-7; DNA: TGTGCCAGCAGTCAGGGACAGTCCTACGAGCAGTACTTC; CDR3: CASSQGQSYEQYF
D: NA; size: NA; V: TRBV5-1; J: TRBJ2-7; DNA: TGCGCCAGCAGCTTGGAGGCTAGCGTCTACGAGCAGTACTTC; CDR3: CASSLEASVYEQYF
D: NA; size: NA; V: TRBV4-2; J: TRBJ2-1; DNA: TGTGCCAGCAGCCAAGAAACCCTAGCCTACAATGAGCAGTTCTTC; CDR3: CASSQETLAYNEQFF
D: TRBD2; size: few; V: TRBV6-4; J: TRBJ2-5; DNA: TGTGCCAGCAGTGACTCGTCTCGCGGGAGAGCGGAGACCCAGTACTTC; CDR3: CASSDSSRGRAETQYF
D: TRBD2; size: NA; V: TRBV19; J: TRBJ2-2; DNA: TGTGCCAGTACCTCCAGCGGGAGTCACACCGGGGAGCTGTTTTTT; CDR3: CASTSSGSHTGELFF
D: TRBD2; size: once; V: TRBV18; J: TRBJ2-2; DNA: TGTGCCAGCTCACCGCAGCTAGCGGAGAACACCGGGGAGCTGTTTTTT; CDR3: CASSPQLAENTGELFF
D: TRBD2; size: NA; V: TRBV4-2; J: TRBJ2-3; DNA: TGTGCCAGCAGCCAAGATTTCGGGGGGAAAGGAGATACGCAGTATTTT; CDR3: CASSQDFGGKGDTQYF
D: NA; size: NA; V: TRBV27; J: TRBJ2-7; DNA: TGTGCCAGCAGTACCTCTTTCGAGCAGTACTTC; CDR3: CASSTSFEQYF